Below, 16 T cell receptor beta chains from the same sample are listed, as sequenced in a study of blood T cell repertoires in COVID-19 (dated by TCRdb to 2020 to 2022). Libraries were built with the immunoSEQ multiplex PCR assay. This is the immuneACCESS table as TCRdb keeps it, with only in-frame sequences that have V and J called. A part of the clones is gone; compared with another copy, unresolved V genes explain less than half, and the rest is unexplained. Within this sample are 150,000 to 200,000 clones, with just under 90% of them counted one time only. Clones ranked in the top ten supply roughly an eighth of the sample. Sample: peripheral blood. Source of these receptors: a woman in her 70s with COVID-19, enrolled during active disease.

The chain carries TRBV4-1 and TRBJ1-1, with D tentatively TRBD1 (6 bases). Germline V CDR1 and CDR2: MGHRA, YSYEKL. Trimming removed 3 bases from V and 0 bases from J, with 20 bases in between. The CDR3 runs to 18 residues. CDR3 sequence: CASSQGADLGTLNTEAFF. CDR3 DNA: TGCGCCAGCAGCCAGGGGGCAGATTTGGGGACCTTGAACACTGAAGCTTTCTTT.

This chain uses TRBV18 with TRBJ1-6; 9 bases are a match to TRBD1. The CDR3 runs 15 residues. Germline values: CDR1 KGHSH, CDR2 LQKENI. V was pared by 4 bases and J by 7 bases, with 5 bases of the junction left unmatched. The CDR3 sequence: CASSLDRGVNSPLHF. The CDR3, as DNA: TGTGCCAGCTCACTGGACAGGGGCGTAAATTCACCCCTCCACTTT.

This sequence joins TRBV4-1 and TRBJ1-2; the D gene is possibly TRBD1 (5 bases). CDR3 length equals 14 residues. The V and J ends lost 2 bases and 4 bases respectively, with 11 bases between them. Germline CDR1 and CDR2: MGHRA and YSYEKL. The CDR3 DNA follows: TGCGCCAGCAGCCAAACGACAGAAGGCTATGGCTACACCTTC. Translating gives CASSQTTEGYGYTF.

There are a few counts of this clone. The chain couples TRBV29-1 to TRBJ2-5, with 11 bases fitting TRBD2. V dropped 1 base and J dropped 5; count of bases not matched to a gene: 9. The CDR3 is 16 amino acids. Per germline, CDR1 SQVTM and CDR2 ANQGSEA. CDR3 residues: CSVEGPGLAVEETQYF. As DNA, the CDR3 is TGCAGCGTTGAAGGGCCGGGACTAGCGGTGGAGGAGACCCAGTACTTC.

The chain carries TRBV18 and TRBJ2-2, with D perhaps TRBD2 (6 bases). The length of the CDR3 is 16 residues. V dropped 3 bases and J dropped 2 bases, with 13 bases sitting between them. Germline CDR1 and CDR2: KGHSH and LQKENI. CDR3 DNA sequence: TGTGCCAGCTCACCCTACGGGAGAGATAACACCGGGGAGCTGTTTTTT. Amino acids: CASSPYGRDNTGELFF.

The chain joins TRBV7-2 to TRBJ2-7; possible D gene TRBD1, 5 bases. Germline assignment: CDR1 SGHTA and CDR2 FQGNSA. The CDR3 has 12 residues. The V end lost 3 bases, the J end lost 9 bases, and 12 bases lay between the germline ends. CDR3 DNA: TGTGCCAGCAGCTTGGACACCACGGGGCAGTACTTC. Protein sequence: CASSLDTTGQYF. The full variable domain, completed using reference TRBV7-2 and TRBJ2-7, is GAGVSQSPSNKVTEKGKDVELRCDPISGHTALYWYRQSLGQGLEFLIYFQGNSAPDKSGLPSDRFSAERTGGSVSTLTIQRTQQEDSAVYLCASSLDTTGQYFGPGTRLTVT.

V is TRBV2 and J is TRBJ2-7; no clear D. CDR1 is SNHLY and CDR2 is FYNNEI in the germline V gene. CDR3 size: 11 residues. Trimming took 7 bases from V and 0 from J, leaving 4 bases between them. The CDR3 DNA reads TGTGCCAGCACCTCCTCCTACGAGCAGTACTTC. This codes for CASTSSYEQYF.

CDR3 protein: CASSPGGWGEKLFF. CDR3 bases: TGTGCCAGCAGTCCGGGGGGTTGGGGTGAAAAACTGTTTTTT. The chain has TRBV28 and TRBJ1-4; tentative D call: TRBD1 (5 bases). In germline, CDR1 is MDHEN, CDR2 SYDVKM. The CDR3 consists of 14 residues. V was cut by 5 bases and J by 7 bases, with 14 bases left in between.

The V call is TRBV5-3, the J call TRBJ2-1, with D hard to call. TRBV5-3 falls under the ORF class, with uncertain function. This CDR3 is built from 19 residues. Trimming removed 4 bases from V and 1 base from J, with 24 bases in between. The CDR3 DNA reads as TGTGCCAGAAGCCCATTACTTGGCGCTGGGCCCGGTTCCTACAATGAGCAGTTCTTC. It specifies CARSPLLGAGPGSYNEQFF.

The V gene is TRBV20-1, the J gene TRBJ2-3, with no clear D. CDR1 and CDR2 from the germline V gene are DFQATT and SNEGSKA (reference sequence). CDR3 length: 12 residues. V shed 3 bases and J shed 1 base, with 5 bases lying between them. CDR3 in DNA: TGCAGTGCTAGTGGCGGCACAGATACGCAGTATTTT. Protein sequence: CSASGGTDTQYF.

The chain carries TRBV5-1 and TRBJ2-7, with D unresolved. Germline V gene data show CDR1 as SGHRS and CDR2 as YFSETQ. The CDR3 consists of 16 residues. V was pared by 0 bases and J by 0 bases, with 13 bases between. DNA of the CDR3: TGCGCCAGCAGCTTGGGAGGCGGAAAAAGCTCCTACGAGCAGTACTTC. It encodes CASSLGGGKSSYEQYF. The full variable domain, completed using reference TRBV5-1 and TRBJ2-7, is KAGVTQTPRYLIKTRGQQVTLSCSPISGHRSVSWYQQTPGQGLQFLFEYFSETQRNKGNFPGRFSGRQFSNSRSEMNVSTLELGDSALYLCASSLGGGKSSYEQYFGPGTRLTVT.

CDR3 sequence: CASSGASTGDGTEAFF. The CDR3 coding sequence is TGTGCCAGCAGTGGGGCATCAACAGGTGATGGTACTGAAGCTTTCTTT. The gene calls are TRBV28 and TRBJ1-1; D is perhaps TRBD1 (5 bases). CDR3 length: 16 residues. Trimming removed 5 bases from V and 5 bases from J, with 21 bases in between. Germline V gene lookup returns CDR1 MDHEN and CDR2 SYDVKM.

The chain employs TRBV6-5 and TRBJ2-3, with 7 bases identical to TRBD2. V was clipped by 5 bases and J by 8 bases; unmatched bases: 10. CDR1 and CDR2 (germline): MNHEY, SVGAGI. CDR3 size: 14 residues. This CDR3 is CASSPGLPLGTQYF. For the CDR3, the DNA is TGTGCCAGCAGTCCGGGACTACCCTTGGGTACGCAGTATTTT.

The V gene is TRBV28, the J gene TRBJ2-1; 8 bases are a match to TRBD1. The CDR3 is 19 residues long. V shed 4 bases, J shed 8 bases, and the junction held 22 bases outside the gene matches. Germline CDR1 is MDHEN and CDR2 is SYDVKM. CDR3 in DNA: TGTGCCAGCAGTTCGCCGGGACAGGCGTCTACCGGTACCCGAGATGAGCAGTTCTTC. This translates into CASSSPGQASTGTRDEQFF.

The chain recombines TRBV27 with TRBJ1-5, with 11 bases aligning to TRBD1. J gave up 10 bases and V 5 bases, and 7 bases lay outside the gene matches. CDR3 length equals 14 residues. Germline values: CDR1 MNHEY, CDR2 SMNVEV (reference sequence). The CDR3 loop is CASSMGQGEYPQHF. DNA for the CDR3: TGTGCCAGCAGTATGGGACAGGGGGAGTATCCCCAGCATTTT.

The V gene is TRBV10-3, the J gene TRBJ1-2, with 9 bases that match TRBD1. The germline V gene has CDR1 ENHRY and CDR2 SYGVKD. This CDR3 has 15 residues. The trim removed 3 bases at V and 4 bases at J, leaving 6 bases unmatched. CDR3: CAISEGTGYGYGYTF. The DNA for the CDR3 is TGTGCCATCAGTGAAGGGACAGGGTATGGCTATGGCTACACCTTC.